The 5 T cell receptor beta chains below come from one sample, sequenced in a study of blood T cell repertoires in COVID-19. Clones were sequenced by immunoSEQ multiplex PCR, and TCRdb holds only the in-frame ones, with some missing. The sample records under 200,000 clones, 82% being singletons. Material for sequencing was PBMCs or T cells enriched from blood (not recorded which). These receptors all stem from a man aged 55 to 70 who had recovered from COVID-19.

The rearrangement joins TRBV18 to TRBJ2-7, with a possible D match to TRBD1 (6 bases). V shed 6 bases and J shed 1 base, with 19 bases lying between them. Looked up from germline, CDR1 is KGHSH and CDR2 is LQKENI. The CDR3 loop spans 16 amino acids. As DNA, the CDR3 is TGTGCCAGCTCGGACCAGGGGACGGTCGGTTCCTACGAGCAGTACTTC. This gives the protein CASSDQGTVGSYEQYF.

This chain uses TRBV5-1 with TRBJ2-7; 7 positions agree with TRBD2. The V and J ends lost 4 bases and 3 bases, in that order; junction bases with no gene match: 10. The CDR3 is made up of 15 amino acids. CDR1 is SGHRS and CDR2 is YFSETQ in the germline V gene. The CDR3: CASSPGLGRFYEQYF. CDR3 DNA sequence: TGCGCCAGCAGCCCAGGACTAGGTAGGTTCTACGAGCAGTACTTC.

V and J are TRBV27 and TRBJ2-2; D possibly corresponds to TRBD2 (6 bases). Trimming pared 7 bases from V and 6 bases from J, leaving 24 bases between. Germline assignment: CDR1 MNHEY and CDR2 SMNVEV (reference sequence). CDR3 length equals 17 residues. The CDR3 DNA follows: TGTGCCAGCACTAAAGGGCAGGGCGGGATTGGATCCGGGGAGCTGTTTTTT. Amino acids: CASTKGQGGIGSGELFF.

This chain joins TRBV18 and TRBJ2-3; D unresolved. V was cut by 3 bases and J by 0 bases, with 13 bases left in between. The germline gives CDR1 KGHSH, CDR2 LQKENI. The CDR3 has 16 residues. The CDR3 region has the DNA TGTGCCAGCTCACCCGCGCCAGGCCTTAGCACAGATACGCAGTATTTT. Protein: CASSPAPGLSTDTQYF.

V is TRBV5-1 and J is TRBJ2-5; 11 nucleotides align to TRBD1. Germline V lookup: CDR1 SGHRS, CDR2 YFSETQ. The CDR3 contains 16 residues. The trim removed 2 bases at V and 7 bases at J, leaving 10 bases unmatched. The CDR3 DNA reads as TGCGCCAGCAGCTTCGGACAGGGGGCGCCGGAAGTGACCCAGTACTTC. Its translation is CASSFGQGAPEVTQYF.